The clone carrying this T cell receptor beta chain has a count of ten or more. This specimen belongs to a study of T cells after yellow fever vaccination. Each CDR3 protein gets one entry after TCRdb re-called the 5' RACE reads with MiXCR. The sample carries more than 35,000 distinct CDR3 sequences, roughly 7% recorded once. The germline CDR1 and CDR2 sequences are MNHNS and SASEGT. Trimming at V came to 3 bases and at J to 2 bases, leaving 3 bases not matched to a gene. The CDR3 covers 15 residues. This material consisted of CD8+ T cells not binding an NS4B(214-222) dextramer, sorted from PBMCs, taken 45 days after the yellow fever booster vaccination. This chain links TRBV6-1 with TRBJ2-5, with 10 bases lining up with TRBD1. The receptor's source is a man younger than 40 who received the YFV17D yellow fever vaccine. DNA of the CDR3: TGTGCCAGCAGTGACTTGGACAGGGGGCAAGAGACCCAGTACTTC. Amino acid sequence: CASSDLDRGQETQYF.